This T cell receptor (delta chain) appears in the sequencing data of a study of gamma-delta T cells after stem cell transplantation (TCRdb year 2016). Comments on this clone: Its antigen is still unknown. This DNA translates differently at residue 4 from the TCRdb protein, which is that of a much larger clone; a read error is likely, and the protein shown is the DNA's own translation.

Receptor libraries were prepared by RT-PCR. The sequencing machine was an Illumina MiSeq. TCRdb reran clone calling on the public reads with CATT; rows sharing one DNA sequence were then combined. Recorded for this sample are 1,100 or so delta-chain clones; 1.7% of them occurred a single time. The ten largest clonotypes hold roughly 51% of the sample. V is pruned by 5 bases and J by 1 base, leaving 12 bases of the junction without a gene match. There are 16 amino acids in the CDR3, from cysteine to phenylalanine inclusive. Of the read, only the CDR3 DNA is kept; its 48 bases are in frame from base 1. CDR1 GEAIGNYY and CDR2 EKD were looked up in the germline V gene.

The sequence came from a human donor. It is not recorded whose cells these are; they may come from a transplant donor. The sequence links TRDV2 to TRDJ1, with 7 bases in between that match TRDD3. The sample taken for sequencing was gamma-delta T cells. The DNA is TGTGCCTGTGTCAACCTGGGGGCCAATATCACCGATAAACTCATCTTT. Translated, this gives CACVNLGANITDKLIF.